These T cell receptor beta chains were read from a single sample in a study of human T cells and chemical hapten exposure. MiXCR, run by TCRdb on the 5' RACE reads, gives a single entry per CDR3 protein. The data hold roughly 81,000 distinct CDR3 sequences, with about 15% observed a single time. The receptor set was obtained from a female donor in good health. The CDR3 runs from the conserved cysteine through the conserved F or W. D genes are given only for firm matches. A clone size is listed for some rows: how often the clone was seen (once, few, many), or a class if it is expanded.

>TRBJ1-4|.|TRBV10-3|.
TGTGCCATCAGTGAGTCGTCCGCAACTAATGAAAAACTGTTTTTT
CAISESSATNEKLFF
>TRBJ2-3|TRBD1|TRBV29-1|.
TGCAGCACCAGGACAGGGATTTACACAGATACGCAGTATTTT
CSTRTGIYTDTQYF
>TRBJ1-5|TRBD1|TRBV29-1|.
TGCAGCGTGCGGGACAGCGCGAGTCAGCCCCAGCATTTT
CSVRDSASQPQHF
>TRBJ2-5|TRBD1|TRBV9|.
TGTGCCAGCAGCGCATCAAGAACAGGGGGCTGGGAGACCCAGTACTTC
CASSASRTGGWETQYF
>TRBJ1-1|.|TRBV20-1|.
TGCAGTGCTGCTCCGAGGGTAATTGAAGCTTTCTTT
CSAAPRVIEAFF
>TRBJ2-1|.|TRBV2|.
TGTGCCAGCAGACAAACCGGGACTTTAGTTTTCTTC
CASRQTGTLVFF
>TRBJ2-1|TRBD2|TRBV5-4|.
TGTGCCAGCAGCACCGGGACTAGCGGGAGCCACAATGAGCAGTTCTTC
CASSTGTSGSHNEQFF
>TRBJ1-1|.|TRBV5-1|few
TGCGCCAGCAGCTTGGGAGTGCCAGGGGCGCGGGGAGCTTTCTTT
CASSLGVPGARGAFF
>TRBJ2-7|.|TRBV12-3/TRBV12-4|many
TGTGCCAGCAGTTTGATCGGGCTTTCCCCCTACGAGCAGTACTTC
CASSLIGLSPYEQYF
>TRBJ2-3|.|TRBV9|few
TGTGCCAGCACCACGGGACACTCACACACAGATACGCAGTATTTT
CASTTGHSHTDTQYF
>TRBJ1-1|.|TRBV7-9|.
TGTGCCAGCAGCTTAGGGGGGGGCCTTGAAGCTTTCTTT
CASSLGGGLEAFF
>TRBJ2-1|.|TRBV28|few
TGTGCCAGCAGTAGGGGGACCGAGCAGTTCTTC
CASSRGTEQFF
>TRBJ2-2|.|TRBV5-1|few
TGCGCCAGCAGCTTGGCCAGGGACGCCGGGGAGCTGTTTTTT
CASSLARDAGELFF
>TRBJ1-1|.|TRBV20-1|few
TGCAGTGCTGGACGGAACATCAACACTGAAGCTTTCTTT
CSAGRNINTEAFF
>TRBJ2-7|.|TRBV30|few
TGTGCCTGGAGTGTTGGGGCAGGAGGGCAGTACTTC
CAWSVGAGGQYF
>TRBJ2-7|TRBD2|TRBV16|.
TGTGCCAGCAGCCCGACTAGCGGGAGGGATGGCGAGCAGTACTTC
CASSPTSGRDGEQYF
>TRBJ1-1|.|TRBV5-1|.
TGCGCCAGCAGCCCGCAGACAGGTCTGAACACTGAAGCTTTCTTT
CASSPQTGLNTEAFF
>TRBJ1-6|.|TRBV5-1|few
TGCGCCAGCAGCTTGGAGGTACAGCTTAATTCACCCCTCCACTTT
CASSLEVQLNSPLHF
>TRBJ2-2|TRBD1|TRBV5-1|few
TGCGCCAGCAGCTCCGGACAGGGGGCATTCGGGGAGCTGTTTTTT
CASSSGQGAFGELFF
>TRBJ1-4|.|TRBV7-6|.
TGTGCCAGCAGATTGCGGGGGGCGACTAATGAAAAACTGTTTTTT
CASRLRGATNEKLFF
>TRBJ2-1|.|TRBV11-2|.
TGTGCCAGCAGCTTACAGAGCTCCTACAATGAGCAGTTCTTC
CASSLQSSYNEQFF
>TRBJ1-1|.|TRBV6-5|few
TGTGCCAGCAGTTACTCAGGGGTTGAAGCTTTCTTT
CASSYSGVEAFF
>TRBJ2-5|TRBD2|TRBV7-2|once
TGTGCCAGCAGCCGCACCCCCTCGCTAGCGGGGGGGCTGGAGACCCAGTACTTC
CASSRTPSLAGGLETQYF
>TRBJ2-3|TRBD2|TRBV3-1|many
TGTGCCAGCAGCCCGGGTTTAGGGACTAGCGGGAGCACAGATACGCAGTATTTT
CASSPGLGTSGSTDTQYF
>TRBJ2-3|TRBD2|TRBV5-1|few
TGCGCCAGCAGTATTAGCGGGGGACCCACAGATACGCAGTATTTT
CASSISGGPTDTQYF
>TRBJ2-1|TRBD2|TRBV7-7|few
TGTGCCAGCAGCTTAGGGACTAGCGGAGGGGGCAATGAGCAGTTCTTC
CASSLGTSGGGNEQFF
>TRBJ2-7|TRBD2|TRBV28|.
TGTGCCAGCAGCCCAGCGGGAGCCTACTCCTACGAGCAGTACTTC
CASSPAGAYSYEQYF
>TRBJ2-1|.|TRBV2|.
TGTGCCAGCAGTCGGGAGCAGAAGAATGAGCAGTTCTTC
CASSREQKNEQFF
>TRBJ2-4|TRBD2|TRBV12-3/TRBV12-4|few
TGTGCCAGCAGGTCCACTAGCGCGGCCAAAAACATTCAGTACTTC
CASRSTSAAKNIQYF
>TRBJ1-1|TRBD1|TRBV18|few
TGTGCCAGCTCACTCGAAGCCAGGGGGATCACTGAAGCTTTCTTT
CASSLEARGITEAFF
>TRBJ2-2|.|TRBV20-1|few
TGCAGTGCTTTGCGGGGGCAGCGAATCGGGGAGCTGTTTTTT
CSALRGQRIGELFF
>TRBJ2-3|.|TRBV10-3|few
TGTGCCATCACCGACCCATTTACAGATACGCAGTATTTT
CAITDPFTDTQYF
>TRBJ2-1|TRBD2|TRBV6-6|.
TGTGCCAGCAGTACCGCCGGGGGCGGGAGGCTTGATGAGCAGTTCTTC
CASSTAGGGRLDEQFF
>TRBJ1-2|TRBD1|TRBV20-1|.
TGCAGTGCTAGGACAGGGGCAGACTATGGCTACACCTTC
CSARTGADYGYTF
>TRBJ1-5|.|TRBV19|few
TGTGCCAGTAGTATTTGGAGGGGCGAAAATCAGCCCCAGCATTTT
CASSIWRGENQPQHF
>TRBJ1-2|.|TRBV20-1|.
TGCAGTGCTAGGAAGGGGGACTATGGCTACACCTTC
CSARKGDYGYTF
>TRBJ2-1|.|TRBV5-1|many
TGCGCCAGCAGCTTGCAAGGGGCAAGTGGGGCTGATGAGCAGTTCTTC
CASSLQGASGADEQFF
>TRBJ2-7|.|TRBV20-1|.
TGCAGTGCTAGAGATGGGGGGCCCCTAACCGAGCAGTACTTC
CSARDGGPLTEQYF
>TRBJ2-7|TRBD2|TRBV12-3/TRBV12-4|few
TGTGCCAGCAGTTTTAGCGGGAGCCACGAGCAGTACTTC
CASSFSGSHEQYF
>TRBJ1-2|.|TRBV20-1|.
TGCAGTGCTAGAGACGATATTCCGGATGGCTACACCTTC
CSARDDIPDGYTF
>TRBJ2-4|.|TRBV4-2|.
TGTGCCAGCAGCCTTGAAAGTGGGGCCAAAAACATTCAGTACTTC
CASSLESGAKNIQYF
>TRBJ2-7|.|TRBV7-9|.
TGTGCCAGCAGCAAGGATCCCAGCTACGAGCAGTACTTC
CASSKDPSYEQYF
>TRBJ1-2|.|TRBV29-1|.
TGCAGCGTGGCCCTTCGACAGCCCATTTCCGATGGCTACACCTTC
CSVALRQPISDGYTF
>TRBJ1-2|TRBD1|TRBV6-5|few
TGTGCCAGCAGTTACGAGGACAGGGCTCCCGCTAACTATGGCTACACCTTC
CASSYEDRAPANYGYTF
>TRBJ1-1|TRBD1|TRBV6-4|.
TGTGCCAGCAGCCAAAGGACAGGGAAGAACACTGAAGCTTTCTTT
CASSQRTGKNTEAFF
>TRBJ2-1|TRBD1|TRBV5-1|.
TGCGCCAGCAGCCAAGATCCGGGACAGGGAAGCAATGAGCAGTTCTTC
CASSQDPGQGSNEQFF
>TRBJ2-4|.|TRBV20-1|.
TGCAGTGCTAGAGAGGGAGCCAAAAACATTCAGTACTTC
CSAREGAKNIQYF
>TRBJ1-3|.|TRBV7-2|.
TGTGCCAGCAGCTTTCCACAGGGAACTGGAAACACCATATATTTT
CASSFPQGTGNTIYF
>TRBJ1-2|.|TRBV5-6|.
TGTGCCAGCAGCTTTGGAGGGCCCGGGTCCCCTACTCAGGGCTACACCTTC
CASSFGGPGSPTQGYTF
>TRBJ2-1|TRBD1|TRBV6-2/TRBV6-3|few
TGTGCCAGCAGTTACTCGGTCCACGGAGTAGGGGGCTTCCATGAGCAGTTCTTC
CASSYSVHGVGGFHEQFF
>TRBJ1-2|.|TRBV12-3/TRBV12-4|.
TGTGCCAGCTCCCCTATAGGGGGGTCCTCCGGCGGCTACACCTTC
CASSPIGGSSGGYTF